This TCR beta chain was retrieved from a study of identical twins. Germline V lookup: CDR1 SNHLY, CDR2 FYNNEI. Between the trimmed V and J ends, which lost 9 bases and 5 bases, there was a span of 13 bases. The CDR3 contains 13 residues. Study results and limitations: One should note that invariant MAIT and iNKT cells could partly confound zero-insertion analyses.

With respect to this clonotype: Its specificity is not known.

TCRdb itself ran the 5' RACE reads through MiXCR, one entry per CDR3 protein. The sample shows 750,000 to 950,000 distinct CDR3 sequences, roughly an eighth of them seen only once. The sample was also linked to a second study, of yellow fever vaccine responses in identical twins.

The V and J genes are TRBV2 and TRBJ2-2; tentatively, D is TRBD1 (5 bases). This sequence originates from a woman between 18 and 30 years old in good health. The sample consisted of PBMCs. The CDR3 DNA sequence: TGTGCCAGTGACCTTGGGGCTACCGGGGAGCTGTTTTTT. Protein sequence: CASDLGATGELFF. The whole variable domain, remainder taken from reference TRBV2 and TRBJ2-2, is EPEVTQTPSHQVTQMGQEVILRCVPISNHLYFYWYRQILGQKVEFLVSFYNNEISEKSEIFDDQFSVERPDGSNFTLKIRSTKLEDSAMYFCASDLGATGELFFGEGSRLTVL.